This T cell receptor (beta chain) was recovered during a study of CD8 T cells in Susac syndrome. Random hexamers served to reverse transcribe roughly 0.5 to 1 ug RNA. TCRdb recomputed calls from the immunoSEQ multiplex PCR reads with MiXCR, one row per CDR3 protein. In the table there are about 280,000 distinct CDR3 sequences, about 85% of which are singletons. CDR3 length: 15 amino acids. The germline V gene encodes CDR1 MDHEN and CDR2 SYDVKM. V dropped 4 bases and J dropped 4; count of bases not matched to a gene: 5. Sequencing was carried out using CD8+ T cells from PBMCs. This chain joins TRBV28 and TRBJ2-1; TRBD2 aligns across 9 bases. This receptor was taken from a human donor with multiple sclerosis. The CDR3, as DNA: TGTGCCAGCAGTTCCGCTAGCGGGACGTACAATGAGCAGTTCTTC. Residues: CASSSASGTYNEQFF.